One and the same sample provided the 26 T cell receptor beta chains below, sequenced in a study of CD8 T cells in Susac syndrome. Random hexamers served to reverse transcribe roughly 0.5 to 1 ug RNA. TCRdb redid the calling of the immunoSEQ multiplex PCR reads with MiXCR, one entry per CDR3 protein. Seen here are about 76,000 distinct CDR3 sequences, around 90% observed once, and the top ten hold less than 0.55%. Sequences were obtained from CD8+ T cells from PBMCs. These receptors came from a human donor with multiple sclerosis.

The J gene is TRBJ1-4, the V gene TRBV27, with 8 positions matching TRBD1. The trim removed 6 bases at V and 7 bases at J, leaving 7 bases unmatched. Germline V gene lookup returns CDR1 MNHEY and CDR2 SMNVEV (reference sequence). This CDR3 region has 14 residues. CDR3 nucleotide sequence: TGTGCCAGCAGGACGACAGGGGCTAGTGAAAAACTGTTTTTT. Its protein product is CASRTTGASEKLFF.

The rearrangement uses TRBV9 and TRBJ2-5, with TRBD2 matching 9 bases. Losses at the gene ends were 2 bases for V and 4 bases for J; bases not matched to a gene: 6. The CDR3 is 15 amino acids. Germline CDR1 reads SGDLS; CDR2 reads YYNGEE. The chain's CDR3 is CASSVAGGVGETQYF. CDR3 DNA: TGTGCCAGCAGCGTGGCGGGAGGGGTAGGAGAGACCCAGTACTTC.

J is TRBJ2-5 and V is TRBV24-1; 7 bases agree with TRBD1. J was trimmed by 0 bases and V by 3 bases; bases with no gene match: 3. The CDR3 consists of 15 residues. Germline CDR1 KGHDR, CDR2 SFDVKD. The CDR3 region has the DNA TGTGCCACCAGTGATCCGACAGGGTACCAAGAGACCCAGTACTTC. Amino acids: CATSDPTGYQETQYF.

The V gene is TRBV2, the J gene TRBJ2-1; tentative D call: TRBD1 (5 bases). Trimming cost V 10 bases and J 3 bases, with 13 bases left between them. Germline V gives CDR1 SNHLY, CDR2 FYNNEI. The CDR3 extends over 13 amino acids. CDR3 DNA sequence: TGTGCCACAACCAGGGTGAACTACAATGAGCAGTTCTTC. As protein: CATTRVNYNEQFF. Full variable domain (rest looked up from reference TRBV2 and TRBJ2-1): EPEVTQTPSHQVTQMGQEVILRCVPISNHLYFYWYRQILGQKVEFLVSFYNNEISEKSEIFDDQFSVERPDGSNFTLKIRSTKLEDSAMYFCATTRVNYNEQFFGPGTRLTVL.

This rearrangement joins TRBV5-6 to TRBJ1-1, with D unclear. V shed 0 bases and J shed 11 bases, with 14 bases lying between them. Germline V lookup: CDR1 SGHDT, CDR2 YYEEEE. The CDR3 totals 13 residues. This CDR3 reads CASSLALTPEAFF. The CDR3 region has the DNA TGTGCCAGCAGCTTGGCGTTGACCCCGGAGGCTTTCTTT.

V gene TRBV29-1 combines with J gene TRBJ1-2; D might be TRBD1 (6 bases). Germline values: CDR1 SQVTM, CDR2 ANQGSEA. The CDR3 length is 12 residues. With 3 bases removed from V and 8 bases from J, the gap between germline ends came to 13 bases. CDR3 in DNA: TGCAGCGTTGAGTCAGGGGCCGTCGGCTACACCTTC. Its translation is CSVESGAVGYTF.

This chain links TRBV6-2 or TRBV6-3 with TRBJ2-7; no reliable D call. Trimming removed 3 bases from V and 5 bases from J, with 20 bases in between. Germline values: CDR1 MNHEY, CDR2 SVGEGT. This CDR3 contains 16 residues. CDR3 in DNA: TGTGCCAGCAGTTATCGTTTGGTAACTCGGCCTGACGAGCAGTACTTC. Encoded protein: CASSYRLVTRPDEQYF.

The chain uses TRBV12-3 or TRBV12-4 and TRBJ2-7, with 10 bases identical to TRBD1. Trimming cost V 7 bases and J 5 bases; bases outside gene matches: 8. The CDR3 is made up of 14 amino acids. CDR3 nucleotides: TGTGCCAGCAAAGTCGGGACAGGGGTCCACGAGCAGTACTTC. Amino acid sequence: CASKVGTGVHEQYF.

This chain joins TRBV12-2 and TRBJ2-7; the table's D call, TRBD1, has no DNA check behind it. TRBV12-2 is assigned pseudogene status. The CDR3 covers 17 residues. The CDR3 sequence: CASRPPPGVAGCYEQYF. CDR3 coding DNA: TGTGCAAGTCGCCCCCCCCCGGGCGTAGCGGGGTGCTACGAGCAGTACTTC.

The chain has TRBV28 and TRBJ1-5; D is unresolved. This CDR3 has 11 residues. The germline V and J ends were trimmed by 6 bases and 5 bases, with 5 bases remaining between them. CDR1 and CDR2 (germline): MDHEN, SYDVKM. The CDR3 region is CASSRDQPQHF. The CDR3 region has the DNA TGTGCCAGCAGCCGTGATCAGCCCCAGCATTTT.

The CDR3 DNA follows: TGTGCCAGTAGTCCGCAGGGGAACGGGGAGCTGTTTTTT. It is translated as CASSPQGNGELFF. V gene TRBV19 combines with J gene TRBJ2-2; possibly TRBD1 for D (6 bases). V dropped 5 bases and J dropped 7 bases, with 11 bases sitting between them. This CDR3 is built from 13 residues. Germline V gives CDR1 LNHDA, CDR2 SQIVND (reference sequence).

This clonotype was counted a single time. This chain links TRBV5-6 with TRBJ1-2, with D tentatively TRBD1 (6 bases). This CDR3 has 14 amino acids. Trimming removed 0 bases from V and 3 bases from J, with 9 bases in between. From germline, CDR1 is SGHDT and CDR2 YYEEEE. CDR3 in DNA: TGTGCCAGCAGCTTGGCAGGGGAGGACTATGGCTACACCTTC. This codes for CASSLAGEDYGYTF.

The chain recombines TRBV13 with TRBJ2-1, with TRBD1 matching 10 bases. This CDR3 region has 16 residues. V was pared by 2 bases and J by 8 bases, with 9 bases of the junction left unmatched. CDR1 is PRHDT and CDR2 is FYEKMQ in the germline V gene (reference sequence). CDR3 amino acids: CASSLTDRGLTHEQFF. The CDR3 DNA reads as TGTGCCAGCAGCTTAACAGACAGGGGGCTTACGCATGAGCAGTTCTTC.

The chain recombines TRBV20-1 with TRBJ1-4; 8 nucleotides align to TRBD1. The J segment lost 8 bases and the V segment lost 0 bases, leaving 8 bases of the junction unmatched. Looked up from germline, CDR1 is DFQATT and CDR2 is SNEGSKA (reference sequence). The CDR3 sequence is 15 residues long. The CDR3 nucleotides read TGCAGTGCTAGAGATGCGACAGGGGAAAGGGAAAAACTGTTTTTT. The encoded protein is CSARDATGEREKLFF.

The rearrangement links TRBV4-1 to TRBJ1-5; possible D gene TRBD1, 5 bases. Germline V lookup: CDR1 MGHRA, CDR2 YSYEKL. This CDR3 contains 18 residues. Trimming took 0 bases from V and 7 from J, leaving 22 bases between them. The CDR3 spells CASSQDPEGDRYNQPQHF. The CDR3 DNA follows: TGCGCCAGCAGCCAAGACCCCGAGGGAGACAGATACAACCAGCCCCAGCATTTT.

CDR3 amino acids: CASSPSSGYNEQFF. CDR3 DNA: TGTGCCAGCAGCCCATCTAGCGGCTACAATGAGCAGTTCTTC. The chain is built from TRBV28 and TRBJ2-1, with TRBD2 identical over 7 bases. From germline, CDR1 is MDHEN and CDR2 SYDVKM. This CDR3 is 14 amino acids long. The ends lost 6 bases at V and 3 bases at J; junction bases unmatched: 5.

This clonotype turned up a few times. This chain uses TRBV7-8 with TRBJ2-7; D might be TRBD1 (5 bases). The V end was cut by 6 bases, the J end by 3 bases, with 9 bases between. Germline V CDR1 and CDR2: SGHVS, FQNEAQ. The CDR3 loop spans 12 amino acids. The CDR3 is CASSPGNYEQYF. The CDR3 coding sequence is TGTGCCAGCAGTCCAGGGAACTACGAGCAGTACTTC.

The chain couples TRBV2 to TRBJ1-2; D is unresolved. The germline V and J ends were trimmed by 3 bases and 2 bases, with 7 bases remaining between them. CDR3 length: 13 residues. CDR1 and CDR2 (germline): SNHLY, FYNNEI. Here the CDR3 reads CASSDPGNYGYTF. The CDR3 region has the DNA TGTGCCAGCAGTGATCCGGGAAACTATGGCTACACCTTC.

The chain uses TRBV30 and TRBJ1-5; D call uncertain. This CDR3 comprises 15 residues. Trimming pared 0 bases from V and 4 bases from J, leaving 13 bases between. Germline CDR1 and CDR2: GTSNPN and SVGIG (reference sequence). This CDR3 reads CAWSVTSRRNQPQHF. The CDR3 DNA sequence: TGTGCCTGGAGTGTAACCTCGAGGAGGAATCAGCCCCAGCATTTT.

This chain uses TRBV2 with TRBJ2-3; D possibly uses TRBD1 or TRBD2 (5 bases each). Germline assignment: CDR1 SNHLY and CDR2 FYNNEI. The CDR3 length is 16 residues. Trimming pared 4 bases from V and 0 bases from J, leaving 14 bases between. The CDR3 DNA reads as TGTGCCAGCAGTGGAGGGGTATTCCTAAGCACAGATACGCAGTATTTT. Amino acids: CASSGGVFLSTDTQYF. Based on the CDR3 plus reference TRBV2 and TRBJ2-3, the full variable domain is EPEVTQTPSHQVTQMGQEVILRCVPISNHLYFYWYRQILGQKVEFLVSFYNNEISEKSEIFDDQFSVERPDGSNFTLKIRSTKLEDSAMYFCASSGGVFLSTDTQYFGPGTRLTVL.

The chain is built from TRBV20-1 and TRBJ2-1; the D gene is possibly TRBD1 (5 bases). This CDR3 is 12 amino acids long. CDR1 and CDR2 (germline): DFQATT, SNEGSKA (reference sequence). The germline V and J ends were trimmed by 5 bases and 9 bases, with 14 bases remaining between them. This chain's CDR3 is CSAPGHFSEQFF. The CDR3 DNA follows: TGCAGTGCTCCCGGACATTTCAGTGAGCAGTTCTTC.

Only one count was recorded for this clonotype. The CDR3 nucleotides read TGCAGCGTAATATTGGGGGGTACCGAGCAGTACTTC. Amino acids: CSVILGGTEQYF. The V gene is TRBV29-1, the J gene TRBJ2-7; TRBD2 is a possible D gene (6 bases). The germline V and J ends were trimmed by 6 bases and 6 bases, with 15 bases remaining between them. The CDR3 is made up of 12 amino acids. Per germline, CDR1 SQVTM and CDR2 ANQGSEA.

The J gene is TRBJ2-3, the V gene TRBV12-3 or TRBV12-4, with 7 bases aligning to TRBD2. V gave up 6 bases and J gave up 5 bases; unmatched junction bases: 11. The CDR3 runs 15 residues. The CDR3 loop reads CASRIAGSGKDTQYF. The CDR3 region has the DNA TGTGCCAGCAGGATAGCGGGCTCGGGGAAAGATACGCAGTATTTT.

The rearrangement links TRBV13 to TRBJ2-1; perhaps TRBD2 as D (6 bases). Trimming removed 4 bases at V and 4 bases at J, with 11 bases between. This CDR3 has 14 residues. Germline V gives CDR1 PRHDT, CDR2 FYEKMQ (reference sequence). The DNA for the CDR3 is TGTGCCAGCAGCTCGGCACGGGGGTACAATGAGCAGTTCTTC. Its translation: CASSSARGYNEQFF. Filled out from reference TRBV13 and TRBJ2-1, the complete variable domain reads AAGVIQSPRHLIKEKRETATLKCYPIPRHDTVYWYQQGPGQDPQFLISFYEKMQSDKGSIPDRFSAQQFSDYHSELNMSSLELGDSALYFCASSSARGYNEQFFGPGTRLTVL.

The V gene is TRBV11-2, the J gene TRBJ2-1; D is unclear. The CDR3 length is 13 residues. Deletions cut 5 bases from V and 7 bases from J, with 12 bases between. Germline CDR1 and CDR2: SGHAT and FQNNGV. Here the CDR3 DNA reads TGTGCCAGCAGCCCTTATTCAGCGAATGAGCAGTTCTTC. Its protein is CASSPYSANEQFF.

V is TRBV13 and J is TRBJ1-2, with D possibly TRBD1 on 6 matching bases. This CDR3 spans 12 amino acids. V shed 10 bases and J shed 6 bases, with 15 bases lying between them. Germline V gives CDR1 PRHDT, CDR2 FYEKMQ (reference sequence). CDR3 region: CATADRKDGYTF. CDR3 nucleotide sequence: TGTGCCACCGCGGACAGAAAAGATGGCTACACCTTC.